The 24 T cell receptor beta chains given below trace back to one sample, sequenced in a study of metastatic and nonmetastatic thyroid tumors. Through MiXCR, TCRdb re-clonotyped the PCR reads. Seen here are 11,000 to 15,000 clones, approximately 30% observed once, and the top ten hold 15% to 25%. Among the patients, none had received any treatment before thyroid surgery. The sample was tumor tissue. The origin of the receptors is a female donor with papillary thyroid cancer or a benign thyroid nodule (not recorded which). Some clones in this sample may be carry-over from other donors' samples.

This clone was picked up many times. The chain combines TRBV6-2 or TRBV6-3 with TRBJ2-1, with no clear D. The CDR3 loop spans 11 amino acids. CDR1 MNHEY and CDR2 SVGEGT come from the germline V gene. The ends were cut back, 8 bases at V and 6 bases at J, with 8 bases in the middle. CDR3 DNA sequence: TGTGCCAGCGGCCCTATCAATGAGCAGTTCTTC. This codes for CASGPINEQFF.

In this sample, this clone turned up a few times. V gene TRBV29-1 combines with J gene TRBJ1-2, with 9 bases that match TRBD1. V trimming: 7 bases; J trimming: 7 bases; junction bases outside the gene matches: 16. Germline CDR1 and CDR2: SQVTM and ANQGSEA. The CDR3 loop spans 15 amino acids. The CDR3 loop reads CSGGGGQGNAFGYTF. Written as DNA, the CDR3 is TGCAGCGGGGGAGGGGGACAGGGAAATGCGTTTGGCTACACCTTC.

This clone is classed as medium-sized. V and J are TRBV6-5 and TRBJ2-1, with 13 bases identical to TRBD2. Unmatched junction bases numbered 11, after V lost 4 bases and J lost 8 bases. CDR3 length: 17 residues. CDR1 and CDR2 from the germline V gene are MNHEY and SVGAGI. The CDR3, as DNA: TGTGCCAGCAGTTCCCGGACTAGCGGGAGTGTTAGGTATGAGCAGTTCTTC. This gives the protein CASSSRTSGSVRYEQFF.

This clone is medium-sized by share. The chain carries TRBV11-2 and TRBJ2-1; 9 positions agree with TRBD2. CDR3 length equals 13 residues. Germline lookup yields CDR1 SGHAT and CDR2 FQNNGV. The V gene end was trimmed by 8 bases and the J gene end by 6 bases; junction bases not matched to a gene: 5. The chain's CDR3 is CASGIAGVNEQFF. The DNA of the CDR3 is TGTGCCAGCGGAATAGCGGGAGTCAATGAGCAGTTCTTC. Based on the CDR3 plus reference TRBV11-2 and TRBJ2-1, the full variable domain is EAGVAQSPRYKIIEKRQSVAFWCNPISGHATLYWYQQILGQGPKLLIQFQNNGVVDDSQLPKDRFSAERLKGVDSTLKIQPAKLEDSAVYLCASGIAGVNEQFFGPGTRLTVL.

V gene TRBV24-1 combines with J gene TRBJ1-5; 10 bases align to TRBD1. The CDR3 totals 16 residues. Germline assignment: CDR1 KGHDR and CDR2 SFDVKD. V lost 4 bases and J lost 3; bases outside the gene matches: 5. The CDR3 region has the DNA TGTGCCACCAGTGACCAGACAGGGGGCTCCAATCAGCCCCAGCATTTT. It is translated as CATSDQTGGSNQPQHF.

This clone was detected only a few times. The chain employs TRBV12-3 or TRBV12-4 and TRBJ2-7, with TRBD2 matching 12 bases. CDR3 length: 14 amino acids. The V segment lost 6 bases and the J segment 2 bases; nucleotides outside the gene matches: 2. Here the CDR3 DNA reads TGTGCCAGCAGGGGACTAGCGGGTACCTACGAGCAGTACTTC. This sequence encodes CASRGLAGTYEQYF.

By share, this clone ranks as medium-sized. The chain links TRBV5-1 to TRBJ2-1; 7 bases match TRBD1. The germline gives CDR1 SGHRS, CDR2 YFSETQ. The CDR3 is 14 amino acids. Trimming removed 1 base from V and 6 bases from J; junction bases left unmatched: 4. CDR3 sequence reads: CASSLRWDSNEQFF. Written as DNA, the CDR3 is TGCGCCAGCAGCTTGAGGTGGGACAGCAATGAGCAGTTCTTC.

The V gene is TRBV6-2 or TRBV6-3, the J gene TRBJ2-7; D perhaps matches TRBD2 (5 bases). CDR3 length equals 17 residues. Germline V gene data show CDR1 as MNHEY and CDR2 as SVGEGT. Trimming shortened V by 1 base and J by 0 bases, and 16 bases separated the two germline ends. The CDR3 here is CASSYFSTKASSYEQYF. DNA for the CDR3: TGTGCCAGCAGTTACTTTTCGACTAAGGCAAGCTCCTACGAGCAGTACTTC.

CDR3 nucleotide sequence: TGTGCCAGCAACCCGGGACAGGGGCCCTATGGCTACACCTTC. This translates into CASNPGQGPYGYTF. The V gene is TRBV6-4, the J gene TRBJ1-2; TRBD1 aligns across 10 bases. The CDR3 has 14 amino acids. CDR1 MRHNA and CDR2 SNTAGT come from the germline V gene. The ends lost 7 bases at V and 4 bases at J; junction bases unmatched: 6.

By frequency in the sample, this clone is medium-sized. In nucleotides, the CDR3 is TGTGCCAGCAGGCCGGGACAGGGGGGACTTAGTCCCTACGAGCAGTACTTC. It codes for CASRPGQGGLSPYEQYF. The rearrangement uses TRBV27 and TRBJ2-7, with TRBD1 identical over 11 bases. The CDR3 has 17 residues. CDR1 MNHEY and CDR2 SMNVEV come from the germline V gene (reference sequence). After removal of 6 bases from V and 2 bases from J, the junction contained 12 bases not matched to a gene.

This clone was seen only a few times. The genes are TRBV6-1 and TRBJ2-7, with D tentatively TRBD1 (5 bases). V was shortened by 6 bases and J by 2 bases, with 8 bases between the two germline ends. In germline, CDR1 is MNHNS, CDR2 SASEGT. The CDR3 loop spans 12 amino acids. CDR3 DNA: TGTGCCAGCAGGCAGGGCACCTACGAGCAGTACTTC. Translation: CASRQGTYEQYF.

The chain couples TRBV30 to TRBJ2-3, with D hard to call. V lost 2 bases to trimming and J lost 0 bases, with 12 bases between them. This CDR3 is built from 15 residues. Germline CDR1 GTSNPN, CDR2 SVGIG (reference sequence). The CDR3 spells CAWSFLKTSTDTQYF. The CDR3 DNA follows: TGTGCCTGGAGTTTCCTTAAGACTAGCACAGATACGCAGTATTTT. The full variable domain, with the rest looked up from reference TRBV30 and TRBJ2-3, is SQTIHQWPATLVQPVGSPLSLECTVEGTSNPNLYWYRQAAGRGLQLLFYSVGIGQISSEVPQNLSASRPQDRQFILSSKKLLLSDSGFYLCAWSFLKTSTDTQYFGPGTRLTVL.

Sample share makes this clone medium-sized (0.01 to 0.1%). The V call is TRBV2, the J call TRBJ1-5; D perhaps matches TRBD1 (5 bases). The CDR3 spans 16 residues. The germline V gene encodes CDR1 SNHLY and CDR2 FYNNEI. Trimming pared 2 bases from V and 2 bases from J, leaving 13 bases between. The CDR3 region is CASSELRGSGNQPQHF. The CDR3 DNA sequence: TGTGCCAGCAGTGAACTTCGGGGGAGTGGCAATCAGCCCCAGCATTTT.

This clone has a handful of counts. The gene calls are TRBV6-5 and TRBJ2-7; the match to TRBD2 covers 11 bases. Unmatched junction bases numbered 4, after V lost 2 bases and J lost 7 bases. This CDR3 spans 14 amino acids. Germline V CDR1 and CDR2: MNHEY, SVGAGI. CDR3 DNA sequence: TGTGCCAGCAGTTACGGGACTAGCGGTCTGGAGCAGTACTTC. Translating it yields CASSYGTSGLEQYF.

The rearrangement uses TRBV20-1 and TRBJ2-2; a weak D match, TRBD1 (5 bases). Trimming removed 5 bases from V and 0 bases from J, with 13 bases in between. CDR3 size: 15 residues. Germline loops: CDR1 DFQATT, CDR2 SNEGSKA (reference sequence). The CDR3: CSARPGFTNTGELFF. The CDR3 DNA reads TGCAGTGCTCGACCAGGGTTTACGAACACCGGGGAGCTGTTTTTT.

By share, this clone counts as large (0.1 to 1%). The rearrangement links TRBV20-1 to TRBJ2-7; no clear D gene. The CDR3 is made up of 12 amino acids. Germline-derived CDR1 and CDR2 are DFQATT and SNEGSKA (reference sequence). Between the trimmed V and J ends, which lost 2 bases and 3 bases, there was a span of 8 bases. For the CDR3, the DNA is TGCAGTGCTAGAAACCAGTTCTACGAGCAGTACTTC. It is translated as CSARNQFYEQYF.

This clone has a handful of counts. The J gene is TRBJ2-1, the V gene TRBV10-3, with D tentatively TRBD1 (6 bases). Between the trimmed V and J ends, which lost 4 bases and 8 bases, there was a span of 21 bases. This CDR3 has 16 amino acids. Germline V lookup: CDR1 ENHRY, CDR2 SYGVKD. The CDR3 reads CAISANIVGARDEQFF. CDR3 nucleotide sequence: TGTGCCATCAGTGCAAATATCGTGGGGGCTCGGGATGAGCAGTTCTTC.

Within the sample, this clone is medium-sized. The chain links TRBV6-2 or TRBV6-3 to TRBJ1-6, with a possible D match to TRBD1 (5 bases). Germline V gives CDR1 MNHEY, CDR2 SVGEGT. The CDR3 length is 16 residues. V lost 2 bases, J lost 9 bases, and 17 bases lay in between. The CDR3 coding sequence is TGTGCCAGCAGTTACCTCGACCCCCGACAGAGTTCACCCCTCCACTTT. This gives the protein CASSYLDPRQSSPLHF.

This clone was seen many times. The chain carries TRBV3-1 and TRBJ1-2; D gene unclear. The CDR3 loop spans 16 amino acids. CDR1 is LGHDT, CDR2 YNNKEL, per germline (reference sequence). V was trimmed by 1 base and J by 3 bases, leaving 15 bases between them. The CDR3 protein is CASSQGREGMDYGYTF. CDR3 nucleotide sequence: TGTGCCAGCAGCCAAGGCCGGGAGGGTATGGACTATGGCTACACCTTC.

By its share, this clone is large. This chain links TRBV7-9 with TRBJ1-5; TRBD1 is a possible D gene (5 bases). Germline values: CDR1 SEHNR, CDR2 FQNEAQ (reference sequence). V gave up 1 base and J gave up 4 bases, with 5 bases separating them. The CDR3 has 13 residues. The CDR3 DNA sequence: TGTGCCAGCAGCTTAGGACAGAATCAGCCCCAGCATTTT. Translated, it gives CASSLGQNQPQHF.

This clone was counted ten times or more. The chain is built from TRBV6-1 and TRBJ2-1, with unresolved D. This CDR3 has 14 residues. The germline gives CDR1 MNHNS, CDR2 SASEGT. V lost 6 bases, J lost 0 bases, and 9 bases lay in between. The CDR3 here is CASRYLGSYNEQFF. CDR3 bases: TGTGCCAGCAGATATTTGGGCTCCTACAATGAGCAGTTCTTC.

The V and J genes are TRBV11-2 and TRBJ1-3; D is unclear. This CDR3 comprises 16 residues. V dropped 5 bases and J dropped 0 bases, with 14 bases sitting between them. In germline, CDR1 is SGHAT, CDR2 FQNNGV. The CDR3 region has the DNA TGTGCCAGCAGCGAACAGAGTCCTAGCTCTGGAAACACCATATATTTT. Translated: CASSEQSPSSGNTIYF.

The chain joins TRBV5-1 to TRBJ1-2; 7 bases agree with TRBD1. Germline values: CDR1 SGHRS, CDR2 YFSETQ. This CDR3 region has 15 residues. Unmatched junction bases numbered 2, after V lost 0 bases and J lost 0 bases. DNA for the CDR3: TGCGCCAGCAGCTTGGCCGGGACAGCTAACTATGGCTACACCTTC. Amino acids: CASSLAGTANYGYTF.

This clone was counted many times. The V call is TRBV5-1, the J call TRBJ2-1; a weak D match, TRBD1 (5 bases). The germline CDR1 and CDR2 sequences are SGHRS and YFSETQ. The V and J ends lost 4 bases and 1 base respectively, with 12 bases between them. This CDR3 is built from 15 residues. The DNA of the CDR3 is TGCGCCAGCAGCGTAAATAGGGGTTCCTACAATGAGCAGTTCTTC. This codes for CASSVNRGSYNEQFF.